The T cell receptor beta chain under discussion was sequenced for a study of regulatory T cells in long-lasting Graves disease. Germline CDR1 and CDR2: MDHEN and SYDVKM. This CDR3 has 16 amino acids. Trimming took 2 bases from V and 2 from J, leaving 15 bases between them. This clonotype was seen at least ten times. The time point denotes: newly diagnosed GD, antithyroid drugs for less than 3 months. The authors made the TCR library using RNA they extracted from PBMCs. The TCR beta library used iRepertoire HTBI primers with Arm-PCR amplification of CDR3. TCRdb itself ran the multiplex PCR reads through MiXCR, one entry per CDR3 protein. The sample lists 350,000 to 550,000 distinct CDR3 sequences, 11% to 15% occurring once. This sample also belongs to another study, concerning T cells in Graves' hyperthyroidism and ophthalmopathy.

Specimen: peripheral blood mononuclear cells (PBMCs), collected at new diagnosis, from a patient treated with antithyroid drugs. This receptor was obtained from a woman between 50 and 59 years old with Graves disease. This chain uses TRBV28 with TRBJ1-1; D perhaps matches TRBD1 (6 bases). CDR3 loop: CASSLPQGDINTEAFF. The CDR3 DNA sequence: TGTGCCAGCAGTTTACCCCAAGGGGACATAAACACTGAAGCTTTCTTT.